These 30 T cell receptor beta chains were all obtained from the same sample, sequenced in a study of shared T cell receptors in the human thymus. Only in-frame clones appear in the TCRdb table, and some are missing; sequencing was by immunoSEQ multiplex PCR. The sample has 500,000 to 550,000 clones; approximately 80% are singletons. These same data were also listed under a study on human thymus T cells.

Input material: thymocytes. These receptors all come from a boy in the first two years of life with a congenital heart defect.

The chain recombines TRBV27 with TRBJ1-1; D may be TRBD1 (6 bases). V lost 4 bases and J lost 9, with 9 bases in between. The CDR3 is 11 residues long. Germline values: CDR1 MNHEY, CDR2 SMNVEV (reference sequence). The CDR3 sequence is CASSSGQKAFF. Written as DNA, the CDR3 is TGTGCCAGCAGTTCTGGACAGAAAGCTTTCTTT.

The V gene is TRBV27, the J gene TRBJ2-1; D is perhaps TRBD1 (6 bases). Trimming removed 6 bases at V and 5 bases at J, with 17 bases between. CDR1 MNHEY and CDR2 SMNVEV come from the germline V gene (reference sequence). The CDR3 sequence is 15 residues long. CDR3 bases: TGTGCCAGCAGGTTCCAATACAGGGACGACAATGAGCAGTTCTTC. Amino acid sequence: CASRFQYRDDNEQFF.

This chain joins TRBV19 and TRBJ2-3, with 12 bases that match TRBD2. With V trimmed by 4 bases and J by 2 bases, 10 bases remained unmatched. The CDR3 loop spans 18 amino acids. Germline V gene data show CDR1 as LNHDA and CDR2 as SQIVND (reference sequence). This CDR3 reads CASSTPSGRVSSTDTQYF. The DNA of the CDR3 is TGTGCCAGTAGTACCCCTAGCGGGAGGGTCAGTTCCACAGATACGCAGTATTTT.

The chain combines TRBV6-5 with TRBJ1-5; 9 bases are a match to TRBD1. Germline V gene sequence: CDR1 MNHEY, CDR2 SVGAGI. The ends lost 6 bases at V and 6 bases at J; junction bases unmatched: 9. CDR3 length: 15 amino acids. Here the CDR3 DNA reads TGTGCCAGCAGCCATTTGGGACAGGGAGGTCAGCCCCAGCATTTT. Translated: CASSHLGQGGQPQHF.

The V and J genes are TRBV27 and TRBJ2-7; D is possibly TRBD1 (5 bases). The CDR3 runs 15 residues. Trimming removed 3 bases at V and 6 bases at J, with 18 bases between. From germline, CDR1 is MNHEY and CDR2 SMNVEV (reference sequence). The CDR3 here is CASSFELGVGAEQYF. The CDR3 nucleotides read TGTGCCAGCAGTTTTGAGTTAGGGGTAGGGGCCGAGCAGTACTTC.

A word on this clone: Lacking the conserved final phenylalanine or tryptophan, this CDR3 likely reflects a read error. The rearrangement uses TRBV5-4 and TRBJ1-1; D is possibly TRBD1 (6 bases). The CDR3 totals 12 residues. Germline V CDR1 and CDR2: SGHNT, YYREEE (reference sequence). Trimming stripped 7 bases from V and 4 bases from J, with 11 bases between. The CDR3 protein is CASGRQATEAFL. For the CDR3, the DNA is TGTGCCAGCGGCCGACAGGCCACTGAAGCTTTCCTT.

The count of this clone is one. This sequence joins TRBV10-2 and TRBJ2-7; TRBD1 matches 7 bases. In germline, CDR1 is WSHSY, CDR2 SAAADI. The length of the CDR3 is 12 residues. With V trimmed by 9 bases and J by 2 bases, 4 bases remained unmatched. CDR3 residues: CASRQGAYEQYF. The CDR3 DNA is TGCGCCAGTCGACAGGGAGCCTACGAGCAGTACTTC.

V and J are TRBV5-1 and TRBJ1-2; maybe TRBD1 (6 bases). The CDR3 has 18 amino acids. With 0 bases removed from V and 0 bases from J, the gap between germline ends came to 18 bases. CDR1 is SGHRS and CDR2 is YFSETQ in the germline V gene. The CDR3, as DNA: TGCGCCAGCAGCTTGGTACAGGGCCCTTCGCGTACTAACTATGGCTACACCTTC. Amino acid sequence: CASSLVQGPSRTNYGYTF.

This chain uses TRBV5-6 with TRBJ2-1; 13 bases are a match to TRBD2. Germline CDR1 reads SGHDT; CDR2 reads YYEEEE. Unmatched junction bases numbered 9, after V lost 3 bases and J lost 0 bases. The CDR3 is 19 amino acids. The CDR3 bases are TGTGCCAGCAGCTGGGAGGGACTAGCGGGACGGAGCTCCTACAATGAGCAGTTCTTC. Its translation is CASSWEGLAGRSSYNEQFF.

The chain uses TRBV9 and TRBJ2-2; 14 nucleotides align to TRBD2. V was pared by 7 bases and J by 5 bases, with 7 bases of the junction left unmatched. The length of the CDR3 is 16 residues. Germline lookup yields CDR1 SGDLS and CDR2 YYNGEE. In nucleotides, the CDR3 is TGTGCCAGCGCCGGGACTAGCGGGAGCATGACCGGGGAGCTGTTTTTT. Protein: CASAGTSGSMTGELFF.

The CDR3 sequence: CASSARTGGTEKLFF. The DNA of the CDR3 is TGTGCCAGTAGTGCCCGGACAGGGGGCACTGAAAAACTGTTTTTT. The chain has TRBV19 and TRBJ1-4, with 11 bases that match TRBD1. V dropped 5 bases and J dropped 7; count of bases not matched to a gene: 6. Germline loops: CDR1 LNHDA, CDR2 SQIVND (reference sequence). The CDR3 is 15 residues long.

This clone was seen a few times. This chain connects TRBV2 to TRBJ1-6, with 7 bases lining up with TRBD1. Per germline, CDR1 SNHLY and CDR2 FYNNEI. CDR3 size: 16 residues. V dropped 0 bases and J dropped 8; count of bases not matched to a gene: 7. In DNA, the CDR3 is TGTGCCAGCAGTGAAGCGCTTCAGGGGGTGGATTCACCCCTCCACTTT. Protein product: CASSEALQGVDSPLHF.

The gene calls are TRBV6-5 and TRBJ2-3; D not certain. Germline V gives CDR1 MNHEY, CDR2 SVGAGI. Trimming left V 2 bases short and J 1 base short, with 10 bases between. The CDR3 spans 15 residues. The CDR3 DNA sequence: TGTGCCAGCAGTTACAACTCTTGCCGCACAGATACGCAGTATTTT. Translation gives CASSYNSCRTDTQYF.

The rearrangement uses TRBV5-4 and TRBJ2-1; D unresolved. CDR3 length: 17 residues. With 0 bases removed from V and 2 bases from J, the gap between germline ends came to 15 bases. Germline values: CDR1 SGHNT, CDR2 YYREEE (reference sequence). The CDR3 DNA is TGTGCCAGCAGCTTGGCCGGCTGCAGCGTCGCCTACAATGAGCAGTTCTTC. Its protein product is CASSLAGCSVAYNEQFF.

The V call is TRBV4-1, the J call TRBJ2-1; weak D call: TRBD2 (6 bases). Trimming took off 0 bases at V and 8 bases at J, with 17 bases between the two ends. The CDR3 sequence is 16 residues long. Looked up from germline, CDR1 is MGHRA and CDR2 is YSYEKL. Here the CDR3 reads CASSQDIREKHDEQFF. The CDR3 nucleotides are TGCGCCAGCAGCCAAGATATCCGGGAGAAACACGATGAGCAGTTCTTC.

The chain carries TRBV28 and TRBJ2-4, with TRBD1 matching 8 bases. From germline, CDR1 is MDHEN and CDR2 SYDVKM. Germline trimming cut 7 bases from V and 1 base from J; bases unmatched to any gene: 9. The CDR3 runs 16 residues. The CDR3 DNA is TGTGCCAGCATCCCGACAGGGGAGCTGGCCAAAAACATTCAGTACTTC. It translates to CASIPTGELAKNIQYF.

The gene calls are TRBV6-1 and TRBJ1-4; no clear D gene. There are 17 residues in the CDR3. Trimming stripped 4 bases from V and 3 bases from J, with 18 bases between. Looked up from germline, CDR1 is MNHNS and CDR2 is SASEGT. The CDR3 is CASSARVGKGANEKLFF. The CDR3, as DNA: TGTGCCAGCAGTGCGAGGGTTGGGAAAGGAGCTAATGAAAAACTGTTTTTT.

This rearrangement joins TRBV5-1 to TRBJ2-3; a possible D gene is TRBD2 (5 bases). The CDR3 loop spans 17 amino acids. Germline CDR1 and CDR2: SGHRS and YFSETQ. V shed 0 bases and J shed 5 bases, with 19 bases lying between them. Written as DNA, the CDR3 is TGCGCCAGCAGCTTGGAGCCGCGGGTAGGCGCTGTAGATACGCAGTATTTT. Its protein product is CASSLEPRVGAVDTQYF.

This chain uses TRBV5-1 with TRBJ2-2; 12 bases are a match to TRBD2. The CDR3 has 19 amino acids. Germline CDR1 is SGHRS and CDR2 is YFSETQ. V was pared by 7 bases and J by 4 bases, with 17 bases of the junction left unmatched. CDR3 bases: TGCGCCAGCGGGGGACTAGCGGGTCAACGCCCTAACAGCACCGGGGAGCTGTTTTTT. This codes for CASGGLAGQRPNSTGELFF.

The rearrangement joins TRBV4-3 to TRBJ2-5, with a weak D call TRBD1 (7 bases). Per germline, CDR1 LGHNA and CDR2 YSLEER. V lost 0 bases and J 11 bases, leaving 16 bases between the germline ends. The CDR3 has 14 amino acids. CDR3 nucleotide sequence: TGCGCCAGCAGCCAAGAGGTCAGGGGGGCCCGGCAGTACTTC. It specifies CASSQEVRGARQYF.

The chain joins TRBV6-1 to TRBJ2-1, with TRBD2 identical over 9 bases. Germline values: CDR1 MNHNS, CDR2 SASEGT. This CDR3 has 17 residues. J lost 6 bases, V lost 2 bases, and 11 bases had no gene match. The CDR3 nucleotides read TGTGCCAGCAGTGAAACAAGGGGTAGCGGGAGCATCAATGAGCAGTTCTTC. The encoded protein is CASSETRGSGSINEQFF.

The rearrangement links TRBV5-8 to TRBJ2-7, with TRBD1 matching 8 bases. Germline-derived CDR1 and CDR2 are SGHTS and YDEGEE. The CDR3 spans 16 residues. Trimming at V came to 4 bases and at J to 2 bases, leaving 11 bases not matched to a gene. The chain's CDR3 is CASSAGQGELTYEQYF. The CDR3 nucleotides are TGTGCCAGCAGCGCAGGACAGGGAGAGCTCACCTACGAGCAGTACTTC.

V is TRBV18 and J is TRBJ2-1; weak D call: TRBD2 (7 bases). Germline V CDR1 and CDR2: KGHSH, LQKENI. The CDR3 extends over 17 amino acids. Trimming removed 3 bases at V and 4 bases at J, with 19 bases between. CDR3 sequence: CASSPRGGESLYNEQFF. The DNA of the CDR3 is TGTGCCAGCTCACCCCGAGGGGGGGAGTCCCTGTACAATGAGCAGTTCTTC.

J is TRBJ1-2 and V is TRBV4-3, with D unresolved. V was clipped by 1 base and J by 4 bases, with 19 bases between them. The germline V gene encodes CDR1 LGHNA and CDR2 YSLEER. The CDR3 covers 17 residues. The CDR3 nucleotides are TGCGCCAGCAGCCAAGGGGTTGGGCAGTCTTGGGTCTATGGCTACACCTTC. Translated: CASSQGVGQSWVYGYTF.

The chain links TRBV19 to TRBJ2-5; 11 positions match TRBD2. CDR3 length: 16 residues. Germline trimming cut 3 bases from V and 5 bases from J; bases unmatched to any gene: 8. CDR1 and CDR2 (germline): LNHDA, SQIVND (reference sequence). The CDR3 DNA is TGTGCCAGTAGTATTAGCGGGAGGGCCGAAGTGGAGACCCAGTACTTC. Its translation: CASSISGRAEVETQYF.

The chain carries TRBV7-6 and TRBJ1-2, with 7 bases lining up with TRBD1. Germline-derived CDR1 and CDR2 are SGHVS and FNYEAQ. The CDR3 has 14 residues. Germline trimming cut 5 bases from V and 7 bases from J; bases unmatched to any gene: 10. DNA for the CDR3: TGTGCCAGCAGCGCAACAGGGGATCATAGTGGCTACACCTTC. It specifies CASSATGDHSGYTF.

The chain's CDR3 is CAIPDRPGSGYTF. As DNA, the CDR3 is TGTGCCATCCCGGACAGGCCCGGTAGTGGCTACACCTTC. V is TRBV15 and J is TRBJ1-2, with 7 bases identical to TRBD1. Germline-derived CDR1 and CDR2 are LNHNV and YYDKDF (reference sequence). CDR3 length equals 13 residues. V lost 10 bases, J lost 7 bases, and 12 bases stayed unmatched.

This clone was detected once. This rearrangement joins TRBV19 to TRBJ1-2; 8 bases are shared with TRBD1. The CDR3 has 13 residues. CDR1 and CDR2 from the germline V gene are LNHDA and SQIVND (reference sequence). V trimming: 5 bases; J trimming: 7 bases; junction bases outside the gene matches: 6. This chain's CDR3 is CASSAGQGCGYTF. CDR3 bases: TGTGCCAGTAGTGCCGGACAGGGTTGTGGCTACACCTTC.

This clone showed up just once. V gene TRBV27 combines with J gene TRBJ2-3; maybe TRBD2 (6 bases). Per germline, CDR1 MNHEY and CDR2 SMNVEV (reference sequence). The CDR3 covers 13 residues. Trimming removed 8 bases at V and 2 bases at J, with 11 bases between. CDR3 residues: CASGRHITDTQYF. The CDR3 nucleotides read TGTGCCAGCGGGAGGCACATCACAGATACGCAGTATTTT.

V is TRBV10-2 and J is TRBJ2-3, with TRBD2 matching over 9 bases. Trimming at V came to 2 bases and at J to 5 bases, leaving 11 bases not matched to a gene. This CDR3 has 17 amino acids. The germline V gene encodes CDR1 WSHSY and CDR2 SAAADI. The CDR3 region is CASSEPHSGGRGDTQYF. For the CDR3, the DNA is TGCGCCAGCAGTGAGCCCCATAGCGGCGGGAGGGGAGATACGCAGTATTTT.